This T cell receptor beta chain was sequenced for a study of Ad26.COV2.S vaccination and SARS-CoV-2 variants. The CDR3 covers 16 residues. Germline V CDR1 and CDR2: SGHTS, YDEGEE. Germline trimming cut 2 bases from V and 6 bases from J; bases unmatched to any gene: 4. Treatment here: 19 received Ad26.COV2.S at low or high dose, single or two shots; roughly five received placebo; per-sample allocation not given. Samples analyzed were those drawn on day 63 after the first vaccine or placebo injection. Produced via immunoSEQ multiplex PCR; TCRdb's table is partial and in-frame only. This table holds 400,000 to 450,000 clones, over 75% found once.

This TCR was recovered from a person between 18 and 59 years old who received the Ad26.COV2.S COVID-19 vaccine or a placebo. The input for sequencing was peripheral blood, taken in a trial of Ad26.COV2.S vaccine versus placebo. This chain links TRBV5-8 with TRBJ2-1, with 14 bases that match TRBD2. The CDR3: CASSFSGLAGVNEQFF. The CDR3, as DNA: TGTGCCAGCAGCTTCTCGGGACTAGCGGGAGTCAATGAGCAGTTCTTC.